This T cell receptor beta chain came from a study of cytomegalovirus exposure and HLA in healthy donors. Findings and limits, study-wide: In vitro testing confirmed a few CMV-associated chains as specific for CMV antigens. In terms of immune exposure information, only CMV serostatus was available. Further analysis was carried out later, and it showed several of the most significant clusters appearing linked to common viral pathogens.

The CDR3 is 16 amino acids. The V end was cut by 2 bases, the J end by 11 bases, with 24 bases between. Per the germline V gene, CDR1 is MGHRA and CDR2 is YSYEKL. The count of this clone is one. What it recognizes is unknown. The PCR employed 60 Vbeta primers together with 13 Jbeta primers. Profiling relied on immunoSEQ multiplex PCR, and the TCRdb table lists in-frame clones only, not all of them. The sample lists around 200,000 clones; roughly 82% were seen once. The chain is built from TRBV4-1 and TRBJ1-2, with D maybe TRBD1 (5 bases). This sequence was found in a girl aged 2 to 9 in good health and CMV-seropositive. Sequencing was performed on PBMCs. Here the CDR3 reads CASSQWRERGFWSYTF. CDR3 DNA sequence: TGCGCCAGCAGCCAATGGCGGGAAAGGGGCTTTTGGTCGTACACCTTC.